These 18 T cell receptor gamma chains were all obtained from the same sample, sequenced in a study of gamma delta lymphoproliferative disorders and STAT genes (dated by TCRdb to 2016 to 2019). Library construction relied on multiplex PCR. Sequencer: Illumina MiSeq. TCRdb reran clone calling on the public reads with CATT; rows sharing one DNA sequence were then combined. The sample contains under 1,500 gamma-chain clones, roughly a tenth of them found a single time. The ten largest make up 88% of the sample. Genomic DNA from peripheral blood mononuclear cells isolated from patients and controls was used for TCR sequencing. Specimen: blood. The source is a human donor with gamma-delta T-cell large granular lymphocyte leukemia.

This chain links TRGV8 with TRGJ1 or TRGJ2. In germline, CDR1 is VENAVY, CDR2 YDSYNSRV. The CDR3 covers 12 residues. V shed 4 bases, J shed 3 bases, and the junction held 3 bases outside the gene matches. DNA of the CDR3: TGTGCCACCTGGGACATTTATTATAAGAAACTCTTT. Translated: CATWDIYYKKLF.

The V call is TRGV10, the J call TRGJ1 or TRGJ2. TRGV10 is recorded as an ORF, its role being uncertain. The J segment lost 16 bases and the V segment lost 8 bases, leaving 12 bases of the junction unmatched. There are 10 residues in the CDR3. The CDR3 reads CAAWDYRSLF. DNA for the CDR3: TGTGCTGCGTGGGATTATAGGTCCCTCTTT.

The chain carries TRGV10 and TRGJ1 or TRGJ2. TRGV10 is an ORF; its function is uncertain. The CDR3 runs to 12 residues. V lost 12 bases and J lost 4; bases outside the gene matches: 10. Written as DNA, the CDR3 is TGTGCTGCCCGGCCGGAATATTATAAGAAACTCTTT. Translating it yields CAARPEYYKKLF.

In DNA, the CDR3 is TGTGCCTTGTGGGAGGTGCCGTGTTATTATAAGAAACTCTTT. It encodes CALWEVPCYYKKLF. The V call is TRGV9, the J call TRGJ1 or TRGJ2. J lost 3 bases, V lost 0 bases, and 5 bases had no gene match. The CDR3 is made up of 14 amino acids. Germline V gene sequence: CDR1 GITISATS, CDR2 ISYDGTV (reference sequence).

This clone was seen ten or more times. The chain joins TRGV8 to TRGJ1 or TRGJ2. The trim removed 2 bases at V and 3 bases at J, leaving 7 bases unmatched. CDR3 length: 14 amino acids. The germline gives CDR1 VENAVY, CDR2 YDSYNSRV. The chain's CDR3 is CATWDMRIYYKKLF. DNA of the CDR3: TGTGCCACCTGGGATATGAGGATTTATTATAAGAAACTCTTT.

This clone was seen more than once but under ten times. V gene TRGV5 combines with J gene TRGJ1 or TRGJ2. This CDR3 is built from 14 residues. J was trimmed by 1 base and V by 1 base; bases with no gene match: 4. Germline V gene data show CDR1 as VINAFY and CDR2 as YDVSNSKD. The CDR3 sequence: CATWDRQNYYKKLF. DNA of the CDR3: TGTGCCACCTGGGACAGACAAAATTATTATAAGAAACTCTTT.

The rearrangement joins TRGV4 to TRGJ1 or TRGJ2. Germline lookup yields CDR1 EGSTGY and CDR2 YDSYTSSV. This CDR3 region has 12 residues. The ends lost 0 bases at V and 11 bases at J; junction bases unmatched: 7. CDR3 coding DNA: TGTGCCACCTGGGATGGGCCCTTCGAGAAACTCTTT. Its protein product is CATWDGPFEKLF.

This clone was found a few times. This chain connects TRGV8 to TRGJP2. The CDR3 loop spans 15 amino acids. Trimming removed 0 bases from V and 3 bases from J; junction bases left unmatched: 4. Germline assignment: CDR1 VENAVY and CDR2 YDSYNSRV. The CDR3 DNA reads TGTGCCACCTGGGATAGGCGGGGTAGTGATTGGATCAAGACGTTT. Translation gives CATWDRRGSDWIKTF.

By proportion, this clone is medium-sized. The V gene is TRGV10, the J gene TRGJP1. TRGV10 is an open reading frame, and its role is uncertain. The CDR3 covers 9 residues. J gave up 14 bases and V 10 bases, and 5 bases lay outside the gene matches. CDR3 DNA sequence: TGTGCTGCGTTTGTTTTCAAGATATTT. This codes for CAAFVFKIF.

This clone is medium-sized (0.01 to 0.1%) in the sample. The chain combines TRGV11 with TRGJP1. TRGV11 is classed as an ORF, of uncertain function. There are 15 residues in the CDR3. The ends lost 8 bases at V and 3 bases at J; junction bases unmatched: 9. CDR3 amino acids: CACWKPEATGWFKIF. CDR3 sequence (DNA): TGTGCCTGCTGGAAGCCTGAGGCCACTGGTTGGTTCAAGATATTT.

With respect to this clone: The sample has other DNA sequences that encode this CDR3 too. The V call is TRGV2, the J call TRGJP2. CDR3 length equals 10 residues. CDR1 is EGSNGY and CDR2 is YDSYNSKV in the germline V gene. The junction had 7 bases not matched to a gene; V was cut back by 9 bases and J by 12 bases. The CDR3 sequence is CATPPGIKTF. Here the CDR3 DNA reads TGTGCCACCCCCCCCGGGATCAAGACGTTT.

In its sample, this clone was seen once. It may be a read error: a sequence one base away is much more abundant. The DNA is omitted, as the CDR3 cannot be located on it reliably, and the CDR3 follows TCRdb's listing. This sequence joins TRGV11 and TRGJ1 or TRGJ2. TRGV11 is an ORF, with its function uncertain. The CDR3 is 18 amino acids long, termini counted. Here the CDR3 reads CTTVPAGLGTDINYKKLF.

The gene calls are TRGV9 and TRGJ1 or TRGJ2. This CDR3 is 11 amino acids long. J was trimmed by 6 bases and V by 12 bases; bases with no gene match: 11. Germline V CDR1 and CDR2: GITISATS, ISYDGTV (reference sequence). CDR3 residues: CAPLISYKKLF. The CDR3 DNA reads as TGTGCCCCCCTTATTTCTTATAAGAAACTCTTT.

The V call is TRGV8, the J call TRGJ1 or TRGJ2. CDR3 size: 11 residues. The V gene's germline CDR1 is VENAVY and CDR2 YDSYNSRV. V lost 5 bases, J lost 7 bases, and 5 bases stayed unmatched. CDR3 loop: CATWALYKKLF. DNA for the CDR3: TGTGCCACCTGGGCGTTGTATAAGAAACTCTTT.

This clone was recorded once. The chain is built from TRGV9 and TRGJ1 or TRGJ2. The germline V gene has CDR1 GITISATS and CDR2 ISYDGTV (reference sequence). After removal of 0 bases from V and 5 bases from J, the junction contained 7 bases not matched to a gene. This CDR3 is 14 amino acids long. The CDR3 sequence is CALWEVHFDYKKLF. DNA of the CDR3: TGTGCCTTGTGGGAGGTGCATTTTGATTATAAGAAACTCTTT.

This clone was observed a handful of times. At residue 7, TCRdb's protein disagrees with the DNA translation; the protein shown here derives from the DNA. The chain is built from TRGV3 and TRGJ1 or TRGJ2. J lost 12 bases, V lost 0 bases, and 5 bases had no gene match. Germline V gene lookup returns CDR1 VTNTFY and CDR2 YDVSTARD (reference sequence). The CDR3 has 11 residues. CDR3 region: CATWDRLGKLF. CDR3 DNA sequence: TGTGCCACCTGGGACAGGCTGGGGAAACTCTTT.

By proportion, this clone is medium-sized. The TCRdb protein, from a much larger clone, departs from this DNA's translation at residue 9, likely by read error; the protein shown derives from the DNA. The gene calls are TRGV4 and TRGJ1 or TRGJ2. Trimming took 4 bases from V and 2 from J; bases not matched to a gene: 14. The length of the CDR3 is 16 residues. From germline, CDR1 is EGSTGY and CDR2 YDSYTSSV. CDR3 region: CATWDGPSTDYYKKLF. CDR3 DNA: TGTGCCACCTGGGACGGGCCTAGCACGGATTATTATAAGAAACTCTTT.

Of note for this clone: The amino acid sequence in TCRdb belongs to a much larger clone and departs from this DNA's translation at residue 7, likely a sequencing read error; the sequence shown is translated from the DNA. This sequence joins TRGV3 and TRGJP1. The V gene end was trimmed by 9 bases and the J gene end by 7 bases; junction bases not matched to a gene: 11. The CDR3 is 13 amino acids. Germline CDR1 and CDR2: VTNTFY and YDVSTARD (reference sequence). The CDR3 sequence: CATQPGDGWFKIF. CDR3 DNA sequence: TGTGCCACCCAGCCCGGGGATGGTTGGTTCAAGATATTT.